This T cell receptor beta chain came from a study of Ad26.COV2.S vaccination and SARS-CoV-2 variants. On this clone: As yet, its antigen is unknown.

Regarding the study as a whole: Reported findings describe substantial breadth in spike-specific CD8+ and CD4+ T cell responses following vaccination.

Sequencing used immunoSEQ multiplex PCR; TCRdb keeps in-frame clones, though not all of them. Of a few hundred thousand clones listed, 80% to 95% are singletons. This sample's treatment: around 19 received Ad26.COV2.S at low or high dose, single or two shots; roughly five received placebo; per-sample allocation not given. Samples were taken on day 63 after the first vaccine or placebo injection. This TCR came from a person aged 18 to 65 who received the Ad26.COV2.S COVID-19 vaccine or a placebo. Sequencing used peripheral blood, obtained in a trial of Ad26.COV2.S vaccine versus placebo.

The DNA for the CDR3 is TGTGCCAGCAGTTTACGACTGGGGGTAAAATATTTT. Encoded protein: CASSLRLGVKYF. The rearrangement joins TRBV2 to TRBJ2-3, with D perhaps being TRBD1 or TRBD2 (5 bases each). Deletions cut 5 bases from V and 15 bases from J, with 18 bases between. The CDR3 runs 12 residues. Germline CDR1 is SNHLY and CDR2 is FYNNEI.